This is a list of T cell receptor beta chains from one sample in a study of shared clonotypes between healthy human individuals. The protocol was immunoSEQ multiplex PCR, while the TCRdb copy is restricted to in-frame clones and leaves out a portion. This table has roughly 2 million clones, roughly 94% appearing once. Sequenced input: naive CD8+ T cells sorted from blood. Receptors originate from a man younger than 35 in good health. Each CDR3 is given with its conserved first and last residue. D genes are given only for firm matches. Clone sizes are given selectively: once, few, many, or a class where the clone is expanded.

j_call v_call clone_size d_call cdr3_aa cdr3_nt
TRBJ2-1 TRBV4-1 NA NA CASSQDEGGIYEQFF TGCGCCAGCAGCCAAGATGAGGGCGGGATCTATGAGCAGTTCTTC
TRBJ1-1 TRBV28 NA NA CASSRENTEAFF TGTGCCAGCAGTCGGGAGAACACTGAAGCTTTCTTT
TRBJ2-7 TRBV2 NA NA CASSEVGGIPYEQYF TGTGCCAGCAGTGAAGTAGGAGGCATTCCCTACGAGCAGTACTTC
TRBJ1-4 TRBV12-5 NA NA CASGLATTRSTNEKLFF TGTGCTAGTGGTTTGGCTACGACCCGCAGCACTAATGAAAAACTGTTTTTT
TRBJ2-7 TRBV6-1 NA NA CASSEMGYEQYF TGTGCCAGCAGTGAAATGGGCTACGAGCAGTACTTC
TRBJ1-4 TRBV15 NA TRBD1 CATSRPWTGEGEKLFF TGTGCCACCAGCAGACCTTGGACAGGGGAGGGTGAAAAACTGTTTTTT
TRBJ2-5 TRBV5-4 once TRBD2 CASSQGTSGTMRETQYF TGTGCCAGCAGCCAGGGGACTAGCGGGACTATGAGGGAGACCCAGTACTTC
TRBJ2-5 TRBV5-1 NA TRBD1 CASSQAGQVLETQYF TGCGCCAGCAGCCAGGCGGGACAGGTCCTAGAGACCCAGTACTTC
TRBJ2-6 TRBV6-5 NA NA CASSLGLSGANVLTF TGTGCCAGCTCCCTGGGACTCTCTGGGGCCAACGTCCTGACTTTC
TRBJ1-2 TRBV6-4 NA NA CASSDGRGTGYTF TGTGCCAGCAGTGACGGGAGGGGTACCGGCTACACCTTC
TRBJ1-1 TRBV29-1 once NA CSVGGDMNTEAFF TGCAGCGTTGGGGGGGACATGAACACTGAAGCTTTCTTT
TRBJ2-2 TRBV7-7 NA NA CASSFGGDTGELFF TGTGCTAGCAGCTTCGGGGGCGACACCGGGGAGCTGTTTTTT
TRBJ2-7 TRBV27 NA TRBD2 CASSWSSGARIYEQYF TGTGCCAGCAGTTGGAGTAGCGGGGCCCGAATCTACGAGCAGTACTTC
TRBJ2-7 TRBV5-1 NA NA CASSLASDYEQYF TGCGCCAGCAGCTTGGCATCGGATTACGAGCAGTACTTC
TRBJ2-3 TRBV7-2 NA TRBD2 CASSAPSSGGSTDTQYF TGTGCCAGCAGCGCCCCATCTAGCGGCGGTAGCACAGATACGCAGTATTTT
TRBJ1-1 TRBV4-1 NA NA CASSQEGSGRADTEAFF TGCGCCAGCAGCCAAGAGGGGAGCGGCAGGGCGGACACTGAAGCTTTCTTT
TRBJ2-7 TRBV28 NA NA CASSLGQGSYEQYF TGTGCCAGCAGTTTAGGCCAGGGAAGCTACGAGCAGTACTTC
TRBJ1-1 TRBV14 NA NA CASSQVEAFF TGTGCCAGCAGCCAAGTAGAAGCTTTCTTT
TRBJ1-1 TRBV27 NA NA CASSSIVPLGAEAFF TGTGCCAGCAGTTCCATCGTCCCTTTGGGGGCTGAAGCTTTCTTT
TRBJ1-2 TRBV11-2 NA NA CASSLDASFYGYTF TGTGCCAGCAGCTTAGATGCCAGTTTCTATGGCTACACCTTC
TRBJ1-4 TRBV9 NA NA CASSVGGGSEKLFF TGTGCCAGCAGCGTAGGCGGCGGCAGTGAAAAACTGTTTTTT
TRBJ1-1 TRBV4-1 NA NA CASSQGGWTEAFF TGCGCCAGCAGCCAAGGTGGGTGGACTGAAGCTTTCTTT
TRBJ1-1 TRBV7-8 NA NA CASSLDESPNWGLNTEAFF TGTGCCAGCAGCTTAGACGAGTCCCCTAATTGGGGGTTGAACACTGAAGCTTTCTTT
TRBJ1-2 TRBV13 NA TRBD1 CASSLGGGAYSYGYTF TGTGCCAGCAGCTTAGGAGGGGGCGCATATAGCTATGGCTACACCTTC
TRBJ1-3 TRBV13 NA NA CASSSTDSGNTIYF TGTGCCAGCAGCTCGACGGACTCTGGAAACACCATATATTTT
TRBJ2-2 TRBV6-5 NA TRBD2 CASRLAGESAGELFF TGTGCCAGCAGACTGGCGGGGGAATCCGCCGGGGAGCTGTTTTTT
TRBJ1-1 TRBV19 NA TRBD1 CASSIEDLTGGYTEAFF TGTGCCAGTAGTATCGAGGACCTGACAGGGGGATACACTGAAGCTTTCTTT
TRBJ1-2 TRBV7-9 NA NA CASSLGGTPYGYTF TGTGCCAGCAGCTTAGGGGGGACACCGTATGGCTACACCTTC
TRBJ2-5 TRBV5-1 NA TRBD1 CASSLEGQIQETQYF TGCGCCAGCAGCTTGGAGGGACAGATACAAGAGACCCAGTACTTC
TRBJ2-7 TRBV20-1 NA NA CSASYADEQYF TGCAGTGCTAGTTACGCGGACGAGCAGTACTTC
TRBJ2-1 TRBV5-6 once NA CASSFGTGSAYNEQFF TGTGCCAGCAGCTTCGGTACAGGGAGCGCCTACAATGAGCAGTTCTTC
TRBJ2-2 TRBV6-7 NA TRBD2 CASSYSFSGRENTGELFF TGTGCCAGCAGTTACTCGTTTAGCGGGAGGGAAAACACCGGGGAGCTGTTTTTT
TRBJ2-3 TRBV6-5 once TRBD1 CASSYQGASTDTQYF TGTGCCAGCAGTTATCAGGGGGCTAGCACAGATACGCAGTATTTT
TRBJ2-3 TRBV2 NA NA CASRFGRAADTQYF TGTGCCAGCAGGTTCGGCAGGGCGGCAGATACGCAGTATTTT
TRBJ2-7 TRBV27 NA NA CASSLVSPPDEQYF TGTGCCAGCAGTCTCGTATCGCCGCCCGACGAGCAGTACTTC
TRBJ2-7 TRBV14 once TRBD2 CASSQVFAGGPREQYF TGTGCCAGCAGCCAAGTCTTTGCGGGAGGGCCGCGCGAGCAGTACTTC
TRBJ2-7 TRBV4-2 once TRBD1 CASSQEGQSYEQYF TGTGCCAGCAGCCAAGAGGGACAGTCCTACGAGCAGTACTTC
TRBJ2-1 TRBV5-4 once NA CASSLGPNNEQFF TGTGCCAGCAGCCTGGGGCCGAACAATGAGCAGTTCTTC
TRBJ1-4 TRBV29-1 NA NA CSTRVANNEKLFF TGCAGCACAAGGGTGGCTAATAATGAAAAACTGTTTTTT
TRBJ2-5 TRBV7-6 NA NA CASSPDADGLRETQYF TGTGCCAGCAGCCCAGACGCGGACGGGTTGCGAGAGACCCAGTACTTC
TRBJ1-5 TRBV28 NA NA CASRTQGTGNQPQHF TGTGCCAGCAGAACTCAGGGGACGGGCAATCAGCCCCAGCATTTT
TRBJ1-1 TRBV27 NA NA CASSLLIDTEAFF TGTGCCAGCAGTTTATTGATCGACACTGAAGCTTTCTTT
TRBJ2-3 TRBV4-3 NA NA CASSQLGDTDTQYF TGCGCCAGCAGCCAACTTGGCGACACAGATACGCAGTATTTT
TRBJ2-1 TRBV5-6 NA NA CASSLSGQGPYNEQFF TGTGCCAGCAGCTTGTCAGGCCAGGGCCCCTACAATGAGCAGTTCTTC
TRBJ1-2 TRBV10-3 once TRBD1 CAISENRDRNNYGYTF TGTGCCATCAGTGAAAATCGGGACAGGAATAACTATGGCTACACCTTC